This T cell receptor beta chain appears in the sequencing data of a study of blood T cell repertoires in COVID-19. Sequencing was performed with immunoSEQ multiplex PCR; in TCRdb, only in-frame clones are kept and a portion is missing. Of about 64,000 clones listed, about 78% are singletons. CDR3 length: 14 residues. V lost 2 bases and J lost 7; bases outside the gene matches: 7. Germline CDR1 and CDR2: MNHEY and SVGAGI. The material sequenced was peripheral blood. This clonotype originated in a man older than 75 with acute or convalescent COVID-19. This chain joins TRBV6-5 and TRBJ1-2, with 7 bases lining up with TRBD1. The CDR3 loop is CASSYIDRDGGYTF. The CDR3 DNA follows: TGTGCCAGCAGTTACATTGACAGGGATGGTGGCTACACCTTC.